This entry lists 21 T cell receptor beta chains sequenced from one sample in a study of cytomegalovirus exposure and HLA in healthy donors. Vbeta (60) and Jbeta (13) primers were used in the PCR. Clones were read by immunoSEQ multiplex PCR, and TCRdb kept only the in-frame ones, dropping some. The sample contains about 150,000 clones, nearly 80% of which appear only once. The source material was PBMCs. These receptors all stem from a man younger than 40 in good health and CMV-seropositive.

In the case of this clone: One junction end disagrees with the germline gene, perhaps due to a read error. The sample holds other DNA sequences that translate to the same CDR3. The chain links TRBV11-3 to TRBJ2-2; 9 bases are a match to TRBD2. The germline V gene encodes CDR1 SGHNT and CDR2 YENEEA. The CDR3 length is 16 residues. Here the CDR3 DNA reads TGTGCCAGCAGCACTTCTAGCGGGACTGCCACCGGGGAGCTATTTTTT. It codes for CASSTSSGTATGELFF.

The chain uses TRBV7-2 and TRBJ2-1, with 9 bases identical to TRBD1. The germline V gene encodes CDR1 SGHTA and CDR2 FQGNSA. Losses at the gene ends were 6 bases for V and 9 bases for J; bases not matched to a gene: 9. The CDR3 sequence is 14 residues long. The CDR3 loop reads CASRTGDRGGEQFF. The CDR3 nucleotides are TGTGCCAGCAGGACCGGAGACAGGGGGGGTGAGCAGTTCTTC.

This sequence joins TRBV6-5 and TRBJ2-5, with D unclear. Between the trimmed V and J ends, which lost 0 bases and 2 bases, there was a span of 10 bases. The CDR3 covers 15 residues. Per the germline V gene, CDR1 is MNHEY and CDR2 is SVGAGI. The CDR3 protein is CASSYSPRRQETQYF. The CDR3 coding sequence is TGTGCCAGCAGTTACTCCCCGCGGAGACAAGAGACCCAGTACTTC.

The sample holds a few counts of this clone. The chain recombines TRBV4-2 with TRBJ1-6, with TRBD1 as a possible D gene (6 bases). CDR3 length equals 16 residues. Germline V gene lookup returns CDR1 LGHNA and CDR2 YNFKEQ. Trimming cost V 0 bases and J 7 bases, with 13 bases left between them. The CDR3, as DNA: TGTGCCAGCAGCCAAGAGTATAGTCAGGGGAATTCACCCCTCCACTTT. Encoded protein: CASSQEYSQGNSPLHF.

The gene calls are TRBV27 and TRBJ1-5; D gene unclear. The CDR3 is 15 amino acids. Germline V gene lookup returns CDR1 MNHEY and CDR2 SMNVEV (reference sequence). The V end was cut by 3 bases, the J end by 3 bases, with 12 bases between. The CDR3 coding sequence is TGTGCCAGCAGTTTGTCCGGGATGAACAATCAGCCCCAGCATTTT. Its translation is CASSLSGMNNQPQHF.

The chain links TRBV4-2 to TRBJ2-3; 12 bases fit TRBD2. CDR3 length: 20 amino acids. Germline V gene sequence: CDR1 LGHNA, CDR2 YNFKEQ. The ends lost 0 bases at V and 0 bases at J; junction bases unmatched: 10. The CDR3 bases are TGTGCCAGCAGCCAAGAGGGGTGGGCTAGCGGGAGGGTTAGCACAGATACGCAGTATTTT. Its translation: CASSQEGWASGRVSTDTQYF.

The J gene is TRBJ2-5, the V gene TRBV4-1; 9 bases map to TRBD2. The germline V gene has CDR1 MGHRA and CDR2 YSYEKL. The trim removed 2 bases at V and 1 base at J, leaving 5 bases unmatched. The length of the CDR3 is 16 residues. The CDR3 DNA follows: TGCGCCAGCAGCCAAAGCGGGGGACTAGCCCAAGAGACCCAGTACTTC. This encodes CASSQSGGLAQETQYF.

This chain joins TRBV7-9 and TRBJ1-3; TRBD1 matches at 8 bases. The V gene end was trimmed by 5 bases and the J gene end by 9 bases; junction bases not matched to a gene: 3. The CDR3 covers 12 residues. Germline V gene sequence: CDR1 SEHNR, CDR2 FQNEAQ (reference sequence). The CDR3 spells CASSPTGATIYF. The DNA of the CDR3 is TGTGCCAGCAGCCCGACAGGGGCCACCATATATTTT.

DNA for the CDR3: TGTGCCAGCAGTGGTCCCCGGTCGGCGGAAGGTGAGCAGTACTTC. Translating gives CASSGPRSAEGEQYF. The chain joins TRBV9 to TRBJ2-7, with D hard to call. The germline gives CDR1 SGDLS, CDR2 YYNGEE. The CDR3 is 15 amino acids. The V and J ends lost 5 bases and 7 bases respectively, with 22 bases between them.

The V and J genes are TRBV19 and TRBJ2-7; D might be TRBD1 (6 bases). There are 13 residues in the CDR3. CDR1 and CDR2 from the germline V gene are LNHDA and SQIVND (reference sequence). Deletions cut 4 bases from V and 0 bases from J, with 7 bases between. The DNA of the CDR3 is TGTGCCAGTAGTAAGGGACACTCCTACGAGCAGTACTTC. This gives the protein CASSKGHSYEQYF.

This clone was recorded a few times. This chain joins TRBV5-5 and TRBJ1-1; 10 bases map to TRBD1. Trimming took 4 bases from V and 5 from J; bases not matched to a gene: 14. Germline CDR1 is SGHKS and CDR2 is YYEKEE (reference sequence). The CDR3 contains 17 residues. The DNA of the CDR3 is TGTGCCAGCAGCCCCTCGAGGACAGGGGGGACGATTACTGAAGCTTTCTTT. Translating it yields CASSPSRTGGTITEAFF.

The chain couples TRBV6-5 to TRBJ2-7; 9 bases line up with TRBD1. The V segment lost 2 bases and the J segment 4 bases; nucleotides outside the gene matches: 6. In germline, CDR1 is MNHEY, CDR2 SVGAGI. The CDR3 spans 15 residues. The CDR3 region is CASSYLWTGDYEQYF. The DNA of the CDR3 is TGTGCCAGCAGTTACCTATGGACAGGGGATTACGAGCAGTACTTC.

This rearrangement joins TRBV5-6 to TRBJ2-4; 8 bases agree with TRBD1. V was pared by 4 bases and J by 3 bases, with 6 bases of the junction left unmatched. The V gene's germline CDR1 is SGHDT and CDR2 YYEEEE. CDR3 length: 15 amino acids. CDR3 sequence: CASSPNGQGKNIQYF. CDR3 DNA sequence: TGTGCCAGCAGCCCGAACGGACAGGGCAAAAACATTCAGTACTTC.

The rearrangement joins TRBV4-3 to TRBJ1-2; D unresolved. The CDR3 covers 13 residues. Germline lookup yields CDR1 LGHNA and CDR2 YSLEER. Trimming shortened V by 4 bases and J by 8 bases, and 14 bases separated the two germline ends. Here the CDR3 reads CASSPRIEGGYTF. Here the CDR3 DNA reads TGCGCCAGCAGCCCACGGATTGAGGGAGGCTACACCTTC.

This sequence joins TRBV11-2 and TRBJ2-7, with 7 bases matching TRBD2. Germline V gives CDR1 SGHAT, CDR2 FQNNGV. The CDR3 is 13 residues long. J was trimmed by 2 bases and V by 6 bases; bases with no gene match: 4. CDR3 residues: CASRGGLAYEQYF. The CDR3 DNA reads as TGTGCCAGCAGGGGAGGACTAGCCTACGAGCAGTACTTC. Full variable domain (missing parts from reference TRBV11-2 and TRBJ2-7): EAGVAQSPRYKIIEKRQSVAFWCNPISGHATLYWYQQILGQGPKLLIQFQNNGVVDDSQLPKDRFSAERLKGVDSTLKIQPAKLEDSAVYLCASRGGLAYEQYFGPGTRLTVT.

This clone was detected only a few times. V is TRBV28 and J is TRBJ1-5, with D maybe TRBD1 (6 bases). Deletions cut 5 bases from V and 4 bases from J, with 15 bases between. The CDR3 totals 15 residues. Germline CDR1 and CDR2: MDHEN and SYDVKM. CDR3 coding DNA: TGTGCCAGCAGTCGACCTCAGGGGCCAAATCAGCCCCAGCATTTT. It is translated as CASSRPQGPNQPQHF.

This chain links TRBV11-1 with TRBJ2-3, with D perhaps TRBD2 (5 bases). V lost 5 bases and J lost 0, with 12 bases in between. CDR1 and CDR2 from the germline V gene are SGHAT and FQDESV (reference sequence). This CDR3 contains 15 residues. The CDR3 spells CASSPQLASTDTQYF. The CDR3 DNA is TGTGCCAGCAGCCCTCAGCTAGCTAGCACAGATACGCAGTATTTT.

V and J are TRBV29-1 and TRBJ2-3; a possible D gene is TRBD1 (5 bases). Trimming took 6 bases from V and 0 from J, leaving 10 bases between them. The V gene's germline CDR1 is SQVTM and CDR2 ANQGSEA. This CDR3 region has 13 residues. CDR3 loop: CSVADMSTDTQYF. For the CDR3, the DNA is TGCAGCGTCGCGGACATGAGCACAGATACGCAGTATTTT.

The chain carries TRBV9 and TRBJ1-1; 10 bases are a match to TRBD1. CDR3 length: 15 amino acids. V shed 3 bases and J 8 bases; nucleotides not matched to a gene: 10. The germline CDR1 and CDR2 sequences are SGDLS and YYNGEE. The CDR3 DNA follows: TGTGCCAGCAGCGGGGACAGGGGACCGACACTGGAAGCTTTCTTT. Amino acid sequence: CASSGDRGPTLEAFF. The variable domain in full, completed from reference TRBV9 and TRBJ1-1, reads DSGVTQTPKHLITATGQRVTLRCSPRSGDLSVYWYQQSLDQGLQFLIQYYNGEERAKGNILERFSAQQFPDLHSELNLSSLELGDSALYFCASSGDRGPTLEAFFGQGTRLTVV.

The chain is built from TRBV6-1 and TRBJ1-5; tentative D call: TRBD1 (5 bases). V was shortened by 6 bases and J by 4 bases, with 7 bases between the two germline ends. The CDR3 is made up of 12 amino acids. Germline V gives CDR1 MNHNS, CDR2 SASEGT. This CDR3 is CASSPGNQPQHF. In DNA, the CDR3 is TGTGCCAGCAGCCCAGGGAATCAGCCCCAGCATTTT.

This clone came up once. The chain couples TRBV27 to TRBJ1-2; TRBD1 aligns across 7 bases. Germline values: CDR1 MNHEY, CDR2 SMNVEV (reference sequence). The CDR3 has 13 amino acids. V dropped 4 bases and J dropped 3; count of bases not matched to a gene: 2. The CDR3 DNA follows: TGTGCCAGCAGTTCCGGACAGGACTATGGCTACACCTTC. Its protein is CASSSGQDYGYTF.